This T cell receptor (beta chain) was retrieved from a study of T cell changes during pregnancy in multiple sclerosis. Measured with immunoSEQ multiplex PCR; TCRdb has only the in-frame clones, and not every one. This table has roughly 100,000 clones, around nine tenths appearing once. Germline V lookup: CDR1 LNHDA, CDR2 SQIVND (reference sequence). The CDR3 spans 15 residues. Trimming cost V 3 bases and J 5 bases; bases outside gene matches: 8. The chain combines TRBV19 with TRBJ2-5, with 8 bases aligning to TRBD2. The sequencing used peripheral blood, collected after pregnancy. This clonotype was obtained from a female donor with multiple sclerosis, enrolled in a pregnancy study. The CDR3: CASSMFAGGRETQYF. The CDR3, as DNA: TGTGCCAGTAGTATGTTCGCGGGGGGCCGGGAGACCCAGTACTTC.